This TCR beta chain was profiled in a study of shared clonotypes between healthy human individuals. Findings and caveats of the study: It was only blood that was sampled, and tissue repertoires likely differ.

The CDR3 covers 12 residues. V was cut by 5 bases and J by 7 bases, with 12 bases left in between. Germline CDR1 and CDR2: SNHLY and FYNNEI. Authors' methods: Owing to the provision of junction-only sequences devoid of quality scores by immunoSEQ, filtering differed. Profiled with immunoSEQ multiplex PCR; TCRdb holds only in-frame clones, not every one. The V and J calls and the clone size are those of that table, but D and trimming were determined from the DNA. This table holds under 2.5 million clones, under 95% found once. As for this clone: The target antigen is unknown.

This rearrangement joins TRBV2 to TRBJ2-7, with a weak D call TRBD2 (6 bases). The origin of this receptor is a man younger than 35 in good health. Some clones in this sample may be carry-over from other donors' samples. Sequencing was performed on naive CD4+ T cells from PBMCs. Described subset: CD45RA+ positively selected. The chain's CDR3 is CASSRIAEEQYF. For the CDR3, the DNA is TGTGCCAGCAGTCGGATAGCGGAGGAGCAGTACTTC.